This T cell receptor beta chain is from a study of T cell repertoires in cytomegalovirus infection (dated 2019 in TCRdb). For the study in its entirety: The HLA type of each donor mattered for the analysis, because public TCR beta signatures pointed to carriage of CMV infection along with the matching HLA type.

This clonotype has at least ten counts. Its specific antigen is unknown. Nothing much larger sits one base from this clone, and base qualities are not available. TCRdb shows the sequencer as Illumina HiSeq 1500. The public reads were reprocessed in TCRdb via fastp at Q25 and MiXCR, keeping in-frame beta chains. Rows with one shared CDR3 protein collapse into an entry with the most common genes and DNA. In all, the sample holds some 150,000 distinct CDR3 sequences, and about 6% of those were seen once. The top ten constitute more than 15% of the sample. General conclusions and limits of the study: In both this cohort and an independent cohort of some 380 donors, the cumulative frequency of public TCR beta family members distinguished carriers of CMV infection plus the relevant HLA type. The ex vivo response was dominated by HLA-C-restricted CMV-specific TCR beta clonotypes, which also provided the single most frequent clonotype in two of eight donors.

CDR1 and CDR2 were assigned from the germline V gene as LGHNA and YSLEER. After removal of 3 bases from V and 1 base from J, the junction retains 5 bases not matched to a gene. The CDR3 holds 15 amino acids from the cysteine to the phenylalanine. CDR3 DNA only is kept here, 45 bases in frame from base 1. The sequencing input was PBMCs. The sequence is built from TRBV4-3 and TRBJ1-1; 7 bases in the middle match TRBD1. The sequence was obtained from a human donor in good health (CMV status not recorded). Some clones in this sample may be carry-over from other donors' samples. DNA sequence: TGCGCCAGCAGCCAGCAAGACAGGGCGAACACTGAAGCTTTCTTT. This translates into CASSQQDRANTEAFF.